A selection of T cell receptor beta chains follows, all from one sample in a study of Graves' ophthalmopathy and Graves' hyperthyroidism. TCRdb re-called the multiplex PCR reads through MiXCR, storing one row per CDR3 protein. The sample lists 170,000 or so distinct CDR3 sequences; about two fifths were seen once. The sequenced material came from peripheral blood. The receptors here all came from a young man with Graves' ophthalmopathy. Each CDR3 is given with its conserved first and last residue. Fields, in order: CDR3 protein, CDR3 DNA, clone size, V gene, D gene, J gene. The D gene is left open where the match is weak. For some rows the clone size is stated as once, few or many, or as a class when expanded; others skip it.

CATRRPGPYGYTF TGTGCCACCCGGCGTCCGGGGCCCTATGGCTACACCTTC many TRBV6-5 NA TRBJ1-2
CASSSDQATYGYTF TGTGCCAGCAGCTCCGACCAGGCTACCTATGGCTACACCTTC many TRBV7-9 NA TRBJ1-2
CAWRPPRTSVSYEQYF TGTGCCTGGAGACCTCCCAGGACTAGCGTCTCCTACGAGCAGTACTTC many TRBV30 TRBD2 TRBJ2-7
CASSLSRTGGGEAFF TGTGCCAGCAGTTTATCCCGGACAGGGGGAGGTGAAGCTTTCTTT few TRBV27 TRBD1 TRBJ1-1
CSASDLAGGILGETQYF TGCAGTGCTAGTGATCTAGCGGGAGGGATTTTGGGGGAGACCCAGTACTTC many TRBV20-1 TRBD2 TRBJ2-5
CASSIGQASYGYTF TGTGCCAGCAGCATCGGACAGGCGAGCTATGGCTACACCTTC few TRBV11-3 TRBD1 TRBJ1-2
CASSSRSLTVGNSPLHF TGTGCCAGCAGCTCGCGAAGTCTGACAGTGGGCAATTCACCCCTCCACTTT many TRBV7-2 NA TRBJ1-6
CASSLGRRSYEQYF TGTGCCAGCAGTTTAGGCAGGAGATCCTACGAGCAGTACTTC many TRBV12-3/TRBV12-4 NA TRBJ2-7
CASSLQAGGVGELFF TGTGCCAGCAGCTTACAAGCGGGAGGGGTCGGGGAGCTGTTTTTT many TRBV7-6 TRBD2 TRBJ2-2
CSVEDRTRGDYGYTF TGCAGCGTTGAAGATCGGACCAGGGGGGACTATGGCTACACCTTC NA TRBV29-1 TRBD1 TRBJ1-2
CASSFSENTEAFF TGTGCCAGCAGTTTTAGCGAGAACACTGAAGCTTTCTTT many TRBV12-3/TRBV12-4 NA TRBJ1-1
CASSEYYPNTGELFF TGTGCCAGCAGTGAATACTACCCAAACACCGGGGAGCTGTTTTTT NA TRBV25-1 NA TRBJ2-2
CASRGALNQPQHF TGTGCCAGTAGGGGGGCGCTCAATCAGCCCCAGCATTTT NA TRBV19 NA TRBJ1-5
CASSLGGQETQYF TGTGCCAGCAGTTTAGGGGGACAGGAGACCCAGTACTTC many TRBV7-2 TRBD1 TRBJ2-5
CASSFRPGPQYF TGTGCCAGCAGTTTTCGCCCAGGGCCCCAGTACTTC NA TRBV28 NA TRBJ2-5
CAWQGQVSNTGELFF TGTGCCTGGCAGGGACAGGTATCGAACACCGGGGAGCTGTTTTTT NA TRBV30 TRBD1 TRBJ2-2
CASSTRAGETQYF TGTGCCAGCAGTACGAGGGCAGGAGAGACCCAGTACTTC NA TRBV6-1 NA TRBJ2-5
CASKGTAQETQYF TGTGCCAGCAAGGGTACAGCTCAAGAGACCCAGTACTTC many TRBV7-8 NA TRBJ2-5
CSASRLADQETQYF TGCAGTGCTAGTCGACTAGCGGATCAAGAGACCCAGTACTTC once TRBV20-1 TRBD2 TRBJ2-5
CASSRTTGRQETQYF TGTGCCAGCAGCCGAACTACAGGTCGCCAAGAGACCCAGTACTTC NA TRBV11-2 NA TRBJ2-5